This T cell receptor beta chain was sequenced during a study of OX40 agonist ivuxolimab in advanced cancers. The V gene lost 3 bases and the J gene lost 1 base, with 10 bases spanning the gap. The CDR3 spans 15 residues. CDR1 is LNHDA and CDR2 is SQIVND in the germline V gene (reference sequence). In its sample, this clone was seen once. Libraries were prepared by immunoSEQ multiplex PCR; TCRdb keeps only in-frame clonotypes and omits some of them. The sample has 36,000 or so clones, more than 60% seen once. This sequence joins TRBV19 and TRBJ1-5; a weak D match, TRBD1 (5 bases). The starting material was CD4+ or CD8+ T cells sorted from blood, obtained in a trial of the OX40 agonist ivuxolimab. The receptor's source is an adult with an advanced solid tumor such as melanoma, head and neck, liver or kidney cancer. Written as DNA, the CDR3 is TGTGCCAGTAGTATGTTCCGGGGGAGCAATCAGCCCCAGCATTTT. Amino acids: CASSMFRGSNQPQHF.